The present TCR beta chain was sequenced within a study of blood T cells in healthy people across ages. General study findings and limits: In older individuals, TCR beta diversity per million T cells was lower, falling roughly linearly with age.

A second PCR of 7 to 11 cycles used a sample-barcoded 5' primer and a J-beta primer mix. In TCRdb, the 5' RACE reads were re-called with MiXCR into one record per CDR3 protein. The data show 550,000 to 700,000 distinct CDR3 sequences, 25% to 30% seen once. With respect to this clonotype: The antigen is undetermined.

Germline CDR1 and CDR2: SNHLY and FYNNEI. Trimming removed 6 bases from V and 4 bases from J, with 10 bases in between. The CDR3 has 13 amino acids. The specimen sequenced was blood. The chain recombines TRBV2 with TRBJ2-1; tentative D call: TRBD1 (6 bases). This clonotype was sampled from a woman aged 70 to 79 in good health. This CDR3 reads CASRDSEYNEQFF. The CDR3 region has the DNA TGTGCCAGCAGGGACAGTGAGTACAATGAGCAGTTCTTC.